The 29 T cell receptor beta chains below come from one sample, sequenced in a study of shared clonotypes between healthy human individuals. Generated by immunoSEQ multiplex PCR, the TCRdb table keeps only in-frame clones and is missing some. The sample shows 1.4 million to 1.5 million clones, roughly 96% of them seen only once. The sequenced sample was naive CD4+ T cells sorted from blood. The subset was: CD45RA+ positively selected. The receptors were sampled from a man younger than 45 in good health.

The chain has TRBV11-2 and TRBJ2-1; D unresolved. Germline assignment: CDR1 SGHAT and CDR2 FQNNGV. The germline V and J ends were trimmed by 5 bases and 9 bases, with 14 bases remaining between them. CDR3 length: 13 amino acids. This CDR3 is CASSEVGRAEQFF. DNA for the CDR3: TGTGCCAGCAGCGAAGTCGGTCGGGCTGAGCAGTTCTTC.

This sequence joins TRBV28 and TRBJ1-5; 7 bases map to TRBD1. CDR1 and CDR2 from the germline V gene are MDHEN and SYDVKM. Germline trimming cut 6 bases from V and 0 bases from J; bases unmatched to any gene: 5. The CDR3 is 15 amino acids. The CDR3 nucleotides are TGTGCCAGCAGCCAGACAGGGAATAGCAATCAGCCCCAGCATTTT. Translated, it gives CASSQTGNSNQPQHF.

This sequence joins TRBV28 and TRBJ2-1; no firm D call. The germline gives CDR1 MDHEN, CDR2 SYDVKM. V was trimmed by 3 bases and J by 0 bases, leaving 12 bases between them. This CDR3 is built from 16 residues. DNA of the CDR3: TGTGCCAGCAGTTTGGGTGGGCTGTACTCCTACAATGAGCAGTTCTTC. Translated: CASSLGGLYSYNEQFF.

The chain employs TRBV30 and TRBJ2-1, with TRBD2 matching over 10 bases. The ends lost 3 bases at V and 10 bases at J; junction bases unmatched: 12. Germline CDR1 is GTSNPN and CDR2 is SVGIG (reference sequence). The CDR3 contains 15 residues. The chain's CDR3 is CAWSPLLAGVGEQFF. The CDR3 bases are TGTGCCTGGAGCCCCCTCCTAGCGGGAGTGGGGGAGCAGTTCTTC. Based on the CDR3 plus reference TRBV30 and TRBJ2-1, the full variable domain is SQTIHQWPATLVQPVGSPLSLECTVEGTSNPNLYWYRQAAGRGLQLLFYSVGIGQISSEVPQNLSASRPQDRQFILSSKKLLLSDSGFYLCAWSPLLAGVGEQFFGPGTRLTVL.

CDR3: CASSLGQPQHF. CDR3 DNA sequence: TGTGCCAGCAGTCTGGGTCAGCCCCAGCATTTT. The chain links TRBV2 to TRBJ1-5, with D uncertain. CDR3 size: 11 residues. CDR1 is SNHLY, CDR2 FYNNEI, per germline. The V end was cut by 5 bases, the J end by 6 bases, with 5 bases between.

A word on this clone: The sample carries other DNA sequences with the same CDR3. The chain uses TRBV19 and TRBJ1-5, with TRBD1 matching over 8 bases. CDR3 length equals 14 residues. Germline CDR1 and CDR2: LNHDA and SQIVND (reference sequence). V lost 4 bases and J lost 6; bases outside the gene matches: 5. The CDR3 sequence is CASSTNRGSQPQHF. Here the CDR3 DNA reads TGTGCCAGTAGTACAAACAGGGGGAGTCAGCCCCAGCATTTT.

This clone was detected only once. The rearrangement links TRBV7-8 to TRBJ2-2; TRBD2 is a possible D gene (5 bases). Trimming took off 3 bases at V and 2 bases at J, with 13 bases between the two ends. CDR3 length: 16 residues. Germline V gene data show CDR1 as SGHVS and CDR2 as FQNEAQ. CDR3 protein: CASSFRARGNTGELFF. CDR3 nucleotides: TGTGCCAGCAGCTTTAGGGCCCGGGGAAACACCGGGGAGCTGTTTTTT.

The J gene is TRBJ2-1, the V gene TRBV25-1; 12 nucleotides line up with TRBD2. The CDR3 is 18 amino acids. The J segment lost 2 bases and the V segment lost 1 base, leaving 6 bases of the junction unmatched. Germline V gene sequence: CDR1 MGHDK, CDR2 SYGVNS. The CDR3 bases are TGTGCCAGCAGTGAATCTAGACTAGCGGGGGACGCCTACAATGAGCAGTTCTTC. Its protein product is CASSESRLAGDAYNEQFF. Supplemented by reference TRBV25-1 and TRBJ2-1, the full variable domain reads EADIYQTPRYLVIGTGKKITLECSQTMGHDKMYWYQQDPGMELHLIHYSYGVNSTEKGDLSSESTVSRIRTEHFPLTLESARPSHTSQYLCASSESRLAGDAYNEQFFGPGTRLTVL.

The genes are TRBV5-1 and TRBJ2-1; 8 nucleotides match TRBD1. The CDR3 covers 15 residues. CDR1 is SGHRS, CDR2 YFSETQ, per germline. With V trimmed by 3 bases and J by 4 bases, 6 bases remained unmatched. CDR3 in amino acids: CASSSVQGDYNEQFF. The CDR3 DNA follows: TGCGCCAGCAGCTCGGTACAGGGGGATTACAATGAGCAGTTCTTC.

This chain joins TRBV7-6 and TRBJ2-3, with D unclear. Germline lookup yields CDR1 SGHVS and CDR2 FNYEAQ. The CDR3 extends over 16 amino acids. Trimming removed 5 bases at V and 2 bases at J, with 17 bases between. CDR3 sequence: CASSPRVDVFTDTQYF. The DNA of the CDR3 is TGTGCCAGCAGCCCCCGGGTAGATGTGTTCACAGATACGCAGTATTTT.

The rearrangement links TRBV10-3 to TRBJ2-5; D is uncertain. This CDR3 is built from 12 residues. Per germline, CDR1 ENHRY and CDR2 SYGVKD. Trimming removed 2 bases at V and 5 bases at J, with 6 bases between. The CDR3 here is CAISEPAETQYF. CDR3 DNA sequence: TGTGCCATCAGTGAGCCCGCGGAGACCCAGTACTTC.

The genes are TRBV6-6 and TRBJ2-7; TRBD1 agrees at 7 bases. The CDR3 is 13 residues long. Germline values: CDR1 MNHNY, CDR2 SVGAGI (reference sequence). J was trimmed by 1 base and V by 7 bases; bases with no gene match: 4. Written as DNA, the CDR3 is TGTGCCAGCAACCGACAGGGATCCTACGAGCAGTACTTC. Translated: CASNRQGSYEQYF.

The CDR3 DNA reads TGCGCCAGCAGCTCCGGGCTGAGGGGTGGATTTTCCTACGAGCAGTACTTC. As protein: CASSSGLRGGFSYEQYF. This chain joins TRBV5-1 and TRBJ2-7; TRBD1 or TRBD2 may be the D gene (5 bases each). The CDR3 spans 17 residues. V shed 3 bases and J shed 1 base, with 20 bases lying between them. Germline values: CDR1 SGHRS, CDR2 YFSETQ. The full variable domain, completed using reference TRBV5-1 and TRBJ2-7, is KAGVTQTPRYLIKTRGQQVTLSCSPISGHRSVSWYQQTPGQGLQFLFEYFSETQRNKGNFPGRFSGRQFSNSRSEMNVSTLELGDSALYLCASSSGLRGGFSYEQYFGPGTRLTVT.

CDR3 nucleotides: TGTGCCAGCAGCCCGCTCGTATCGGCGGGATTTCAGTCCTACGAGCAGTACTTC. This encodes CASSPLVSAGFQSYEQYF. V gene TRBV28 combines with J gene TRBJ2-7; D possibly corresponds to TRBD2 (6 bases). Germline loops: CDR1 MDHEN, CDR2 SYDVKM. The CDR3 has 18 residues. Trimming took off 6 bases at V and 1 base at J, with 25 bases between the two ends.

The chain has TRBV27 and TRBJ2-7; tentative D call: TRBD1 (7 bases). Germline loops: CDR1 MNHEY, CDR2 SMNVEV (reference sequence). This CDR3 contains 15 residues. Trimming pared 4 bases from V and 4 bases from J, leaving 17 bases between. The CDR3 DNA follows: TGTGCCAGCAGTTCGGGGTTGGAGGGGGCTTACGAGCAGTACTTC. The encoded protein is CASSSGLEGAYEQYF.

This clone showed up just a few times. The same CDR3 is also encoded by other DNA sequences in this sample. The J gene is TRBJ2-7, the V gene TRBV30, with D possibly being TRBD1 or TRBD2 (5 bases each). The CDR3 covers 10 residues. V lost 5 bases to trimming and J lost 3 bases, with 5 bases between them. Germline loops: CDR1 GTSNPN, CDR2 SVGIG (reference sequence). The CDR3 loop reads CAWGGYEQYF. The CDR3 DNA reads as TGTGCCTGGGGGGGCTACGAGCAGTACTTC.

This clone was observed once. This specimen includes other DNA sequences encoding the same CDR3. The J gene is TRBJ1-1, the V gene TRBV19; D might be TRBD1 (5 bases). The germline V gene has CDR1 LNHDA and CDR2 SQIVND (reference sequence). The CDR3 runs 14 residues. V lost 3 bases to trimming and J lost 0 bases, with 8 bases between them. The CDR3 coding sequence is TGTGCCAGTAGTATTCGGGGACTGAACACTGAAGCTTTCTTT. Amino acid sequence: CASSIRGLNTEAFF.

The chain employs TRBV28 and TRBJ2-7; TRBD1 matches at 7 bases. The V segment lost 2 bases and the J segment 9 bases; nucleotides outside the gene matches: 13. CDR3 length equals 15 residues. Germline V gives CDR1 MDHEN, CDR2 SYDVKM. The CDR3 nucleotides read TGTGCCAGCAGTTTAGCGGACAGGTTCTCGACCTCGCAGTACTTC. This gives the protein CASSLADRFSTSQYF.

This chain joins TRBV5-5 and TRBJ2-5; 8 nucleotides agree with TRBD2. Trimming took 3 bases from V and 4 from J; bases not matched to a gene: 8. Germline CDR1 SGHKS, CDR2 YYEKEE (reference sequence). The CDR3 has 15 residues. CDR3 DNA sequence: TGTGCCAGCAGCTCACTAGCGGTGGGGGGAGAGACCCAGTACTTC. It specifies CASSSLAVGGETQYF. The variable domain in full, with the rest retrieved from reference TRBV5-5 and TRBJ2-5, is DAGVTQSPTHLIKTRGQQVTLRCSPISGHKSVSWYQQVLGQGPQFIFQYYEKEERGRGNFPDRFSARQFPNYSSELNVNALLLGDSALYLCASSSLAVGGETQYFGPGTRLLVL.

This rearrangement joins TRBV6-6 to TRBJ2-7; 9 bases are a match to TRBD1. Germline values: CDR1 MNHNY, CDR2 SVGAGI (reference sequence). V lost 6 bases and J lost 5; bases outside the gene matches: 11. CDR3 length equals 15 residues. In DNA form, the CDR3 reads TGTGCCAGCAGCCGGTTCGGGACAGGGTCCCACGAGCAGTACTTC. It codes for CASSRFGTGSHEQYF.

The rearrangement links TRBV7-2 to TRBJ2-2; D is unclear. Trimming stripped 1 base from V and 3 bases from J, with 9 bases between. The germline gives CDR1 SGHTA, CDR2 FQGNSA. CDR3 length: 15 residues. CDR3 DNA sequence: TGTGCCAGCAGCTTAGATAGGGCCTACACCGGGGAGCTGTTTTTT. Amino acid sequence: CASSLDRAYTGELFF.

The rearrangement links TRBV4-1 to TRBJ2-3, with D maybe TRBD2 (6 bases). Trimming took off 3 bases at V and 2 bases at J, with 15 bases between the two ends. The CDR3 is 16 amino acids. Per the germline V gene, CDR1 is MGHRA and CDR2 is YSYEKL. The CDR3 DNA sequence: TGCGCCAGCAGCCACGGGACTTTTATCCCCACAGATACGCAGTATTTT. Translated: CASSHGTFIPTDTQYF.

This clone has just one count. This chain uses TRBV5-6 with TRBJ2-3; D gene unclear. The germline V gene encodes CDR1 SGHDT and CDR2 YYEEEE. CDR3 length: 15 residues. Trimming removed 2 bases at V and 0 bases at J, with 10 bases between. The CDR3 DNA reads as TGTGCCAGCAGCTTAGCATCCGGAAGCACAGATACGCAGTATTTT. It yields the protein CASSLASGSTDTQYF.

The chain recombines TRBV2 with TRBJ1-5; D is perhaps TRBD1 (6 bases). Germline CDR1 SNHLY, CDR2 FYNNEI. The CDR3 totals 15 residues. V lost 5 bases and J 5 bases, leaving 16 bases between the germline ends. CDR3 protein: CASSSGQISDQPQHF. The CDR3 DNA reads TGTGCCAGCAGTTCAGGACAGATCAGCGATCAGCCCCAGCATTTT. Supplemented by reference TRBV2 and TRBJ1-5, the full variable domain reads EPEVTQTPSHQVTQMGQEVILRCVPISNHLYFYWYRQILGQKVEFLVSFYNNEISEKSEIFDDQFSVERPDGSNFTLKIRSTKLEDSAMYFCASSSGQISDQPQHFGDGTRLSIL.

The V call is TRBV5-1, the J call TRBJ2-7; 11 bases align to TRBD2. Germline values: CDR1 SGHRS, CDR2 YFSETQ. The CDR3 runs to 16 residues. The V segment lost 4 bases and the J segment 4 bases; nucleotides outside the gene matches: 10. The CDR3 loop is CASSTISGRALYEQYF. The DNA for the CDR3 is TGCGCCAGCAGCACAATTAGCGGGAGGGCCCTTTACGAGCAGTACTTC.

This clone appeared once. J is TRBJ2-7 and V is TRBV28, with 11 nucleotides matching TRBD2. The CDR3 loop spans 14 amino acids. V shed 4 bases, J shed 6 bases, and the junction held 5 bases outside the gene matches. Germline CDR1 MDHEN, CDR2 SYDVKM. CDR3 nucleotides: TGTGCCAGCAGTTCACTAGCGGGAGTGGGCGAGCAGTACTTC. Translating it yields CASSSLAGVGEQYF.

V is TRBV7-2 and J is TRBJ1-2; no firm D call. CDR1 is SGHTA and CDR2 is FQGNSA in the germline V gene. This CDR3 spans 15 amino acids. Trimming removed 1 base at V and 1 base at J, with 10 bases between. The DNA of the CDR3 is TGTGCCAGCAGCTTAGATCGGAGAGTTAACTATGGCTACACCTTC. Residues: CASSLDRRVNYGYTF. The full variable domain, with the rest looked up from reference TRBV7-2 and TRBJ1-2, is GAGVSQSPSNKVTEKGKDVELRCDPISGHTALYWYRQSLGQGLEFLIYFQGNSAPDKSGLPSDRFSAERTGGSVSTLTIQRTQQEDSAVYLCASSLDRRVNYGYTFGSGTRLTVV.

This chain connects TRBV5-4 to TRBJ2-3; D is perhaps TRBD1 (5 bases). V lost 0 bases to trimming and J lost 8 bases, with 7 bases between them. In germline, CDR1 is SGHNT, CDR2 YYREEE (reference sequence). The CDR3 sequence is 12 residues long. The CDR3 here is CASSLGQGTQYF. The CDR3 bases are TGTGCCAGCAGCTTGGGGCAGGGTACGCAGTATTTT.

Concerning this clone itself: Distinct nucleotide sequences in the sample also encode this CDR3. The chain carries TRBV19 and TRBJ2-1, with 14 bases lining up with TRBD2. The trim removed 4 bases at V and 7 bases at J, leaving 6 bases unmatched. Germline V lookup: CDR1 LNHDA, CDR2 SQIVND (reference sequence). CDR3 length: 16 amino acids. The CDR3 reads CASSTRGTSGSNEQFF. CDR3 DNA sequence: TGTGCCAGTAGTACCCGCGGGACTAGCGGGAGTAATGAGCAGTTCTTC.